What follows are 30 T cell receptor beta chains derived from one specimen sequenced in a study of blood T cell repertoires in COVID-19. The data were produced by immunoSEQ multiplex PCR, yet TCRdb's version contains in-frame clones alone and is incomplete. The table includes around 96,000 clones, nearly 95% detected once. Sequenced material: peripheral blood. The receptors were gathered from a human donor with active COVID-19. The donor label of this sample is uncertain.

The genes are TRBV7-2 and TRBJ2-7; a weak D match, TRBD1 (5 bases). The CDR3 totals 14 residues. Trimming shortened V by 6 bases and J by 7 bases, and 19 bases separated the two germline ends. From germline, CDR1 is SGHTA and CDR2 FQGNSA. CDR3 bases: TGTGCCAGCAGGTTTACGGGCAGGGTGTGGGAGCAGTACTTC. Translating it yields CASRFTGRVWEQYF. Based on the CDR3 plus reference TRBV7-2 and TRBJ2-7, the full variable domain is GAGVSQSPSNKVTEKGKDVELRCDPISGHTALYWYRQSLGQGLEFLIYFQGNSAPDKSGLPSDRFSAERTGGSVSTLTIQRTQQEDSAVYLCASRFTGRVWEQYFGPGTRLTVT.

The chain combines TRBV2 with TRBJ2-5; TRBD1 might be the D (6 bases). This CDR3 contains 15 residues. The germline V gene encodes CDR1 SNHLY and CDR2 FYNNEI. The germline V and J ends were trimmed by 6 bases and 4 bases, with 18 bases remaining between them. CDR3 bases: TGTGCCAGCAGAGGGGGATTGGGGTATCGAGAGACCCAGTACTTC. Amino acid sequence: CASRGGLGYRETQYF.

V usage is TRBV6-5 and J usage is TRBJ1-1, with D possibly being TRBD1 (5 bases). V was pared by 5 bases and J by 4 bases, with 8 bases between. Germline values: CDR1 MNHEY, CDR2 SVGAGI. The CDR3 loop spans 12 amino acids. The CDR3 reads CASSRGGTEAFF. Here the CDR3 DNA reads TGTGCCAGCAGTCGGGGGGGCACTGAAGCTTTCTTT.

The chain joins TRBV11-3 to TRBJ2-1; 7 nucleotides line up with TRBD1. The germline V gene encodes CDR1 SGHNT and CDR2 YENEEA. The V and J ends lost 4 bases and 6 bases, in that order; junction bases with no gene match: 18. The CDR3 has 18 amino acids. The CDR3 region is CASSSIYTKTGVSNEQFF. The CDR3 bases are TGTGCCAGCAGCTCCATCTACACGAAAACAGGGGTTAGCAATGAGCAGTTCTTC.

This chain connects TRBV6-2 or TRBV6-3 to TRBJ2-7; 9 positions agree with TRBD2. V dropped 3 bases and J dropped 3; count of bases not matched to a gene: 24. The germline V gene has CDR1 MNHEY and CDR2 SVGEGT. This CDR3 contains 21 residues. CDR3 nucleotide sequence: TGTGCCAGCAGTTATTCCCCGAGACAGGGAACCGGGACTAGCCGGCTCTACGAGCAGTACTTC. It translates to CASSYSPRQGTGTSRLYEQYF.

The genes are TRBV6-5 and TRBJ2-7, with 12 bases fitting TRBD2. From germline, CDR1 is MNHEY and CDR2 SVGAGI. The junction had 2 bases not matched to a gene; V was cut back by 9 bases and J by 2 bases. The CDR3 extends over 13 amino acids. The CDR3 protein is CASTSGGTYEQYF. The DNA for the CDR3 is TGTGCCAGTACTAGCGGGGGGACCTACGAGCAGTACTTC.

This clone turned up a few times. The chain has TRBV6-2 or TRBV6-3 and TRBJ1-5; tentative D call: TRBD1 (5 bases). This CDR3 is 16 amino acids long. V was shortened by 6 bases and J by 4 bases, with 19 bases between the two germline ends. The germline gives CDR1 MNHEY, CDR2 SVGEGT. CDR3 sequence reads: CASSPSKGSGNQPQHF. In nucleotides, the CDR3 is TGTGCCAGCAGCCCGAGTAAGGGTTCAGGGAATCAGCCCCAGCATTTT.

The rearrangement links TRBV7-2 to TRBJ1-2, with D hard to call. V lost 1 base and J 5 bases, leaving 8 bases between the germline ends. CDR1 is SGHTA, CDR2 FQGNSA, per germline. This CDR3 region has 13 residues. CDR3 residues: CASSLVGLYGYTF. CDR3 bases: TGTGCCAGCAGCTTAGTTGGGCTATATGGCTACACCTTC.

J is TRBJ2-6 and V is TRBV11-2; no clear D. CDR3 length: 19 residues. V dropped 4 bases and J dropped 0 bases, with 19 bases sitting between them. Germline V lookup: CDR1 SGHAT, CDR2 FQNNGV. The CDR3 nucleotides are TGTGCCAGCAGCTCTCCCTCTTGGGCTGTCGACTCTGGGGCCAACGTCCTGACTTTC. This encodes CASSSPSWAVDSGANVLTF.

V is TRBV5-3 and J is TRBJ2-2; weak D call: TRBD2 (6 bases). TRBV5-3 qualifies as an ORF whose function is uncertain. V lost 4 bases and J lost 10, with 17 bases in between. CDR3 size: 14 residues. CDR3 region: CARSRGATLEELFF. The CDR3 DNA sequence: TGTGCCAGAAGCCGCGGGGCCACATTGGAGGAGCTGTTTTTT.

This clone was seen just once. The chain joins TRBV4-3 to TRBJ1-6; D is undetermined. This CDR3 is built from 15 residues. V was pared by 5 bases and J by 6 bases, with 14 bases between. The germline gives CDR1 LGHNA, CDR2 YSLEER. The CDR3 coding sequence is TGCGCCAGCAGCGCCGGGAAGGAAAGTAATTCACCCCTCCACTTT. This encodes CASSAGKESNSPLHF.

V and J are TRBV6-5 and TRBJ2-7, with D maybe TRBD2 (6 bases). Germline V gene sequence: CDR1 MNHEY, CDR2 SVGAGI. The CDR3 covers 13 residues. The V and J ends lost 2 bases and 2 bases respectively, with 7 bases between them. The CDR3 spells CASSYGEAYEQYF. The DNA for the CDR3 is TGTGCCAGCAGTTACGGGGAGGCCTACGAGCAGTACTTC.

The rearrangement links TRBV11-3 to TRBJ2-7, with 9 bases matching TRBD1. This CDR3 comprises 15 residues. J gave up 5 bases and V 6 bases, and 11 bases lay outside the gene matches. Germline loops: CDR1 SGHNT, CDR2 YENEEA. Here the CDR3 DNA reads TGTGCCAGCAGTCAAACAGGGGGCGTTTCGAACGAGCAGTACTTC. Amino acid sequence: CASSQTGGVSNEQYF. Full variable domain (remainder filled in from reference TRBV11-3 and TRBJ2-7): EAGVVQSPRYKIIEKKQPVAFWCNPISGHNTLYWYLQNLGQGPELLIRYENEEAVDDSQLPKDRFSAERLKGVDSTLKIQPAELGDSAVYLCASSQTGGVSNEQYFGPGTRLTVT.

Here the CDR3 reads CASSPLTGLQPQHF. CDR3 in DNA: TGTGCCAGCAGCCCCCTGACAGGGCTACAGCCCCAGCATTTT. This chain connects TRBV6-5 to TRBJ1-5; 7 bases fit TRBD1. Per germline, CDR1 MNHEY and CDR2 SVGAGI. CDR3 length: 14 amino acids. V was clipped by 6 bases and J by 7 bases; unmatched bases: 9.

V and J are TRBV5-4 and TRBJ2-5; the match to TRBD2 covers 9 bases. The CDR3 runs 18 residues. CDR1 SGHNT and CDR2 YYREEE come from the germline V gene (reference sequence). V lost 4 bases and J lost 0; bases outside the gene matches: 13. As DNA, the CDR3 is TGTGCCAGCAGCCCCGGGGCTCGGGTAGCGGGAGACCAAGAGACCCAGTACTTC. Residues: CASSPGARVAGDQETQYF.

V usage is TRBV2 and J usage is TRBJ1-4; 7 positions match TRBD1. V was clipped by 7 bases and J by 3 bases; unmatched bases: 2. Looked up from germline, CDR1 is SNHLY and CDR2 is FYNNEI. This CDR3 comprises 13 residues. The CDR3 nucleotides read TGTGCCAGCACGGGACAGCCTAATGAAAAACTGTTTTTT. Protein sequence: CASTGQPNEKLFF.

This chain uses TRBV7-9 with TRBJ1-2; perhaps TRBD1 as D (6 bases). Trimming took off 5 bases at V and 8 bases at J, with 18 bases between the two ends. This CDR3 contains 14 residues. In germline, CDR1 is SEHNR, CDR2 FQNEAQ (reference sequence). This chain's CDR3 is CASSVELQGGGYTF. The CDR3 bases are TGTGCCAGCAGCGTCGAATTACAGGGCGGGGGCTACACCTTC.

The count of this clone is one. The V and J genes are TRBV6-4 and TRBJ1-6; TRBD1 aligns across 11 bases. The CDR3 has 16 residues. Germline CDR1 MRHNA, CDR2 SNTAGT. With 2 bases clipped from V and 10 bases from J, the junction kept 7 bases outside the gene matches. Here the CDR3 reads CASSDAPGQGESPLHF. The CDR3 region has the DNA TGTGCCAGCAGTGACGCACCGGGACAGGGGGAATCACCCCTCCACTTT.

As DNA, the CDR3 is TGTGCCACCAGTGATTTAGCGGGTACAGCCTCCACCGGGGAGCTGTTTTTT. This encodes CATSDLAGTASTGELFF. The chain employs TRBV24-1 and TRBJ2-2; D might be TRBD2 (6 bases). V lost 1 base and J 4 bases, leaving 15 bases between the germline ends. The CDR3 extends over 17 amino acids. Germline loops: CDR1 KGHDR, CDR2 SFDVKD.

This chain uses TRBV7-2 with TRBJ2-7, with D maybe TRBD1 (7 bases). The V and J ends lost 3 bases and 3 bases respectively, with 15 bases between them. The CDR3 sequence is 15 residues long. CDR1 is SGHTA, CDR2 FQGNSA, per germline. DNA of the CDR3: TGTGCCAGCAGCTTGAGGTCAGGGGGAGGCTACGAGCAGTACTTC. It codes for CASSLRSGGGYEQYF.

The rearrangement uses TRBV6-6 and TRBJ2-1; no reliable D call. The germline gives CDR1 MNHNY, CDR2 SVGAGI (reference sequence). With 4 bases removed from V and 2 bases from J, the gap between germline ends came to 6 bases. CDR3 length equals 13 residues. The CDR3 DNA reads TGTGCCAGCAGTTTATACACCTACAATGAGCAGTTCTTC. Translation: CASSLYTYNEQFF.

This chain links TRBV23-1 with TRBJ1-1; 8 bases line up with TRBD1. TRBV23-1 is an ORF, with its function uncertain. This CDR3 is 17 amino acids long. Unmatched junction bases numbered 11, after V lost 0 bases and J lost 5 bases. The CDR3 protein is CASSQSGQQGERTEAFF. DNA for the CDR3: TGCGCCAGCAGTCAATCGGGACAACAGGGGGAGCGGACTGAAGCTTTCTTT.

V gene TRBV20-1 combines with J gene TRBJ2-2; D gene ambiguous. V lost 3 bases, J lost 5 bases, and 13 bases lay in between. CDR1 is DFQATT and CDR2 is SNEGSKA in the germline V gene (reference sequence). The CDR3 runs 14 residues. The CDR3 spells CSASDRRRTGELFF. In nucleotides, the CDR3 is TGCAGTGCTAGTGATCGGAGAAGAACCGGGGAGCTGTTTTTT.

This sequence joins TRBV19 and TRBJ2-3; 8 nucleotides line up with TRBD1. Unmatched junction bases numbered 4, after V lost 5 bases and J lost 0 bases. The CDR3 loop spans 15 amino acids. The germline gives CDR1 LNHDA, CDR2 SQIVND (reference sequence). For the CDR3, the DNA is TGTGCCAGTAGTCCACAGGGGGTTAGCACAGATACGCAGTATTTT. Amino acid sequence: CASSPQGVSTDTQYF.

The CDR3 region has the DNA TGTGCCAGCAGTACGGGTGCTTACGAGCAGTACTTC. Translated, it gives CASSTGAYEQYF. The chain carries TRBV7-2 and TRBJ2-7; D is unresolved. The CDR3 sequence is 12 residues long. The germline gives CDR1 SGHTA, CDR2 FQGNSA. Deletions cut 6 bases from V and 4 bases from J, with 10 bases between.

The CDR3 sequence: CASSLKGNEQFF. The CDR3 bases are TGTGCCAGCAGCTTAAAGGGGAATGAGCAGTTCTTC. The gene calls are TRBV7-9 and TRBJ2-1; a possible D gene is TRBD1 (5 bases). V lost 2 bases and J lost 7, with 6 bases in between. Per the germline V gene, CDR1 is SEHNR and CDR2 is FQNEAQ (reference sequence). This CDR3 contains 12 residues.

The chain is built from TRBV19 and TRBJ1-3; tentatively, D is TRBD1 (5 bases). Germline V gene data show CDR1 as LNHDA and CDR2 as SQIVND (reference sequence). V lost 3 bases and J 2 bases, leaving 17 bases between the germline ends. The CDR3 is 17 amino acids. The CDR3 nucleotides read TGTGCCAGTAGTATCCGGTCGGTTGGAGGGGCTGGAAACACCATATATTTT. Protein product: CASSIRSVGGAGNTIYF.

The chain combines TRBV6-5 with TRBJ2-1; 7 bases align to TRBD2. The CDR3 sequence is 15 residues long. Trimming removed 0 bases from V and 8 bases from J; junction bases left unmatched: 7. From germline, CDR1 is MNHEY and CDR2 SVGAGI. CDR3 sequence (DNA): TGTGCCAGCAGTTACTCAAAGCGGGGAGGAGATGAGCAGTTCTTC. This codes for CASSYSKRGGDEQFF.

This clone was seen once. The chain has TRBV2 and TRBJ2-1; TRBD2 matches at 11 bases. CDR1 SNHLY and CDR2 FYNNEI come from the germline V gene. This CDR3 contains 15 residues. Trimming at V came to 6 bases and at J to 6 bases, leaving 7 bases not matched to a gene. The CDR3 bases are TGTGCCAGCAGGTCTCTAGCGGGGGGCGTCAATGAGCAGTTCTTC. It translates to CASRSLAGGVNEQFF.

The rearrangement uses TRBV18 and TRBJ1-6; maybe TRBD1 (6 bases). Germline V gene data show CDR1 as KGHSH and CDR2 as LQKENI. V was trimmed by 6 bases and J by 9 bases, leaving 18 bases between them. The CDR3 loop spans 15 amino acids. The CDR3 is CASSPRTGNGSPLHF. The DNA of the CDR3 is TGTGCCAGCTCCCCCCGCACAGGGAACGGTTCACCCCTCCACTTT.